This TCR beta chain comes out of a study of blood T cell repertoires in COVID-19. Study-wide context: Acute and convalescent COVID-19 specimens originated in the United States, Italy and Spain. Sources were T cells, B-cell-depleted T cells, or PBMCs; the material itself was cDNA or gDNA.

As originally analysed: Estimates of nucleated cell counts were drawn from the amplification of reference gene primers. Profiling relied on immunoSEQ multiplex PCR, and the TCRdb table lists in-frame clones only, not all of them. V and J calls and clone size are as listed in that table; D and trimming were resolved from the DNA. This sample carries about 130,000 clones, under 85% of them seen once, and the ten largest clones take around a tenth. This CDR3 has 15 amino acids. V was pared by 3 bases and J by 6 bases, with 15 bases between. Germline V lookup: CDR1 KGHSH, CDR2 LQKENI. The sequence was collected from a man aged 40-55 years with active or convalescent COVID-19. The gene calls are TRBV18 and TRBJ1-5; perhaps TRBD1 as D (5 bases). What was sequenced was peripheral blood. The CDR3 loop reads CASSPTGTVGQPQHF. Written as DNA, the CDR3 is TGTGCCAGCTCACCGACCGGGACTGTTGGTCAGCCCCAGCATTTT.